The clone carrying this T cell receptor beta chain occurred a few times. Its antigen is as yet unknown. The investigators reverse transcribed all of the isolated RNA, so they sequenced expressed TCRB transcripts. Naive, central memory and regulatory T cell samples averaged around 3.8 million reads. Sequenced by immunoSEQ multiplex PCR; TCRdb stores in-frame clones only, minus some. The sample includes under 850,000 clones, over 10% of them seen just once. The data belong to a study of beta chain features in type 1 diabetes. Study-level background: Healthy donors and patients showed comparable age, gender and cell yields. The study, taken as a whole, reports: Possibly, sequencing cDNA over-represented cells that had high TCR expression levels. Junctions at VDJ sites from type 1 diabetes patients had fewer insertions and more deletions. There was a moderate but significant shortening of TCRB CDR3s in all four CD4+ subsets of Type 1 diabetes patients.

V shed 5 bases and J 8 bases; nucleotides not matched to a gene: 13. Per germline, CDR1 SGHRS and CDR2 YFSETQ. The CDR3 contains 15 residues. This receptor was obtained from a man between 18 and 35 years old with type 1 diabetes. Sequenced sample: naive CD4+ T cells from blood. This chain uses TRBV5-1 with TRBJ2-1, with 7 positions matching TRBD1. The CDR3 DNA is TGCGCCAGCAGGCCCTGGGACAGCTTAAGGTATGAGCAGTTCTTC. It specifies CASRPWDSLRYEQFF. The variable domain in full, with the rest retrieved from reference TRBV5-1 and TRBJ2-1, is KAGVTQTPRYLIKTRGQQVTLSCSPISGHRSVSWYQQTPGQGLQFLFEYFSETQRNKGNFPGRFSGRQFSNSRSEMNVSTLELGDSALYLCASRPWDSLRYEQFFGPGTRLTVL.